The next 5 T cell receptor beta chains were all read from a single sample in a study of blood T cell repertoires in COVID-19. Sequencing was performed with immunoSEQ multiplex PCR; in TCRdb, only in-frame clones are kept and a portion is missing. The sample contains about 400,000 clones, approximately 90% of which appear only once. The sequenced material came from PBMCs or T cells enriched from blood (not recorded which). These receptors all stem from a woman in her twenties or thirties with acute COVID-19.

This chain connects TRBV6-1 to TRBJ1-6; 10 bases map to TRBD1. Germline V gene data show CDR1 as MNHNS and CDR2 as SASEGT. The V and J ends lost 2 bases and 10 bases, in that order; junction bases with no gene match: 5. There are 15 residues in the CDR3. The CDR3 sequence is CASSEWRTGGSPLHF. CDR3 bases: TGTGCCAGCAGTGAATGGAGGACAGGGGGGTCACCCCTCCACTTT.

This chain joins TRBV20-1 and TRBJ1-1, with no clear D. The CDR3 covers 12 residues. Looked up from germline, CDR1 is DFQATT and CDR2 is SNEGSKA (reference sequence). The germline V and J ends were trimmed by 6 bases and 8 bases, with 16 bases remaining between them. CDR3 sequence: CSASTVSPEAFF. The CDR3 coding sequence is TGCAGTGCGAGTACAGTATCCCCCGAAGCTTTCTTT.

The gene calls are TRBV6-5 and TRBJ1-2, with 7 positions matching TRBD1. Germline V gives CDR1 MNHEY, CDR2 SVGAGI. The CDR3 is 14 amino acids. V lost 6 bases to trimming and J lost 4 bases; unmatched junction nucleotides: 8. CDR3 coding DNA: TGTGCCAGCAGAGTGGACAGGCTTTCCTATGGCTACACCTTC. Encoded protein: CASRVDRLSYGYTF.

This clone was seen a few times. CDR3 sequence: CASSLGLTAGNTEAFF. The CDR3 DNA is TGTGCCAGCAGCTTAGGCCTAACAGCCGGGAACACTGAAGCTTTCTTT. The chain is built from TRBV7-9 and TRBJ1-1, with D hard to call. Germline V gene sequence: CDR1 SEHNR, CDR2 FQNEAQ (reference sequence). Deletions cut 1 base from V and 1 base from J, with 13 bases between. This CDR3 has 16 amino acids.

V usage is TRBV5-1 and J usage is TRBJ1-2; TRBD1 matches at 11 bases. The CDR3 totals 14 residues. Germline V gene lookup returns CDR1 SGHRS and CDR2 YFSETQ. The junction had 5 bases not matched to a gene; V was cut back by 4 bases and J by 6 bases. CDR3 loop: CASSIGQGANGYTF. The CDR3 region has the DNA TGCGCCAGCAGCATCGGACAGGGGGCTAATGGCTACACCTTC.